Reported below is one T cell receptor beta chain. Its antigen specificity is not known. Base-call qualities are not available, and no considerably larger clone is one nucleotide away. These data originate in a study of blood T cell repertoires in COVID-19 (TCRdb year 2020). Background for the entire study: Samples covering the acute and convalescent phases of COVID-19 were provided by collaborators in the United States, Italy and Spain. The prospective study material was composed of cDNA or gDNA derived from T cells, B-cell-depleted T cells, or PBMCs. The dataset comprised deeply sampled blood TCRbeta repertoires from subjects exposed to, actively infected with, or recovered from COVID-19. The repertoires were released in a freely available public database meant as a resource for research on the immune response to SARS-CoV-2. Samples came from the ongoing ImmuneRACE study (first 160 participants) plus 1,254 subjects from 6 global collaborators. Sample metadata almost always included a de-identified subject ID, COVID-19 status, age in years and sex. HLA class I and class II types, where available, came from metadata supplied by the sample provider rather than from assay-based typing.

On the study overall, not on this receptor specifically: The quantity of clinical and demographic metadata differed by source and by participant and was supplied without curation.

TCRbeta CDR3 regions were amplified from genomic DNA by means of the immunoSEQ Assay, a bias-controlled multiplex PCR. The paper's processing steps were these. Within the assay, amplification of reference gene primers was used to estimate how many nucleated cells each sample contained. To quantify the absolute abundance of each unique TCRbeta CDR3 rearrangement, sequence reads were collapsed and filtered. For each sample, productive Simpson clonality was calculated as the square root of Simpson's diversity index across productive rearrangements. TCRdb obtained this table from immuneACCESS and retained in-frame rearrangements with V and J assigned. These tables miss some clones; where compared with another copy, unresolved V genes account for less than half of the shortfall, and the remainder is unexplained. Clone size and the V and J calls come from that table; the DNA yielded D and trimming. The sample profile shows 150,000 to 200,000 clones; approximately 87% of them were found once. 11% of the sample is taken by the ten largest.

One collaborating source in Seattle enrolled patients during active infection and followed them longitudinally through the course of disease. Collaborating institutions collected whole blood in K2EDTA tubes following their own protocols. Collaborator samples were shipped for TCRbeta analysis as frozen whole blood, isolated PBMCs, or DNA extracted from either sample type. Sequencing input: peripheral blood. This clonotype was obtained from a woman aged 60-75 years with COVID-19, enrolled during active disease.

The CDR3 is CASRPGGAPKNIQYF. The sequence in DNA is TGCGCCAGCCGGCCCGGGGGGGCACCCAAAAACATTCAGTACTTC. The rearranged chain carries TRBV5-1 and TRBJ2-4; 8 nucleotides in the junction match TRBD2. Germline trimming: 7 bases from V, 2 bases from J; junction bases outside gene matches: 8. The CDR3 covers 15 residues, taking in both the cysteine and the phenylalanine. The read is trimmed to its CDR3 DNA, 45 bases read in frame from base 1. CDR1 and CDR2 are read off the germline V gene as SGHRS and YFSETQ.